A single sample gave rise to the 7 T cell receptor beta chains below, sequenced in a study of blood T cell repertoires in COVID-19. Clones were sequenced by immunoSEQ multiplex PCR, and TCRdb holds only the in-frame ones, with some missing. Seen here are under 250,000 clones, 80% to 90% observed once, and the top ten hold around 7.9%. The sequencing input was peripheral blood. The receptors were sampled from a man aged 40-49 years with active or convalescent COVID-19.

CDR3 region: CASSVGVTGADSYTF. In nucleotides, the CDR3 is TGTGCCAGCAGCGTAGGGGTTACAGGGGCCGATAGCTACACCTTC. The chain has TRBV9 and TRBJ1-2, with 7 bases aligning to TRBD1. The CDR3 has 15 residues. Trimming cost V 0 bases and J 9 bases; bases outside gene matches: 11. The germline CDR1 and CDR2 sequences are SGDLS and YYNGEE.

CDR3 region: CASSDPSYNEQFF. The CDR3 DNA follows: TGTGCCAGCAGTGATCCCAGCTACAATGAGCAGTTCTTC. This rearrangement joins TRBV2 to TRBJ2-1; D uncertain. The CDR3 loop spans 13 amino acids. Per germline, CDR1 SNHLY and CDR2 FYNNEI. Deletions cut 3 bases from V and 3 bases from J, with 6 bases between. Full variable domain (outside the CDR3, taken from reference TRBV2 and TRBJ2-1): EPEVTQTPSHQVTQMGQEVILRCVPISNHLYFYWYRQILGQKVEFLVSFYNNEISEKSEIFDDQFSVERPDGSNFTLKIRSTKLEDSAMYFCASSDPSYNEQFFGPGTRLTVL.

Of note for this clone: The junction does not match germline at one end; this may be a read error. The V and J genes are TRBV30 and TRBJ1-2; TRBD1 agrees at 8 bases. Germline CDR1 and CDR2: GTSNPN and SVGIG (reference sequence). The CDR3 has 11 residues. The CDR3 loop reads CSLGQGYGYTF. CDR3 in DNA: TGCTCGCTTGGACAGGGTTATGGCTACACCTTC. Variable domain in full (rest from reference TRBV30 and TRBJ1-2): SQTIHQWPATLVQPVGSPLSLECTVEGTSNPNLYWYRQAAGRGLQLLFYSVGIGQISSEVPQNLSASRPQDRQFILSSKKLLLSDSGFYLCSLGQGYGYTFGSGTRLTVV.

The CDR3 loop is CASSFPQGGDTQYF. The CDR3 nucleotides are TGTGCCAGCAGCTTTCCTCAGGGGGGAGATACGCAGTATTTT. This sequence joins TRBV7-2 and TRBJ2-3, with a tentative D call TRBD1 (7 bases). Germline lookup yields CDR1 SGHTA and CDR2 FQGNSA. The CDR3 covers 14 residues. Deletions cut 3 bases from V and 5 bases from J, with 12 bases between.

In its sample, this clone was seen once. The rearrangement links TRBV4-2 to TRBJ1-2; TRBD1 aligns across 7 bases. Losses at the gene ends were 4 bases for V and 3 bases for J; bases not matched to a gene: 5. This CDR3 has 14 amino acids. The germline CDR1 and CDR2 sequences are LGHNA and YNFKEQ. CDR3 in DNA: TGTGCCAGCAGCCGAGCAACAGGGGACTATGGCTACACCTTC. It translates to CASSRATGDYGYTF.

V and J are TRBV4-3 and TRBJ1-6, with 9 positions matching TRBD1. The germline gives CDR1 LGHNA, CDR2 YSLEER. The CDR3 sequence is 15 residues long. V lost 5 bases, J lost 7 bases, and 6 bases stayed unmatched. DNA for the CDR3: TGCGCCAGCAGCTCACAGGGGGCGGGGAATTCACCCCTCCACTTT. Its protein is CASSSQGAGNSPLHF.

This chain uses TRBV29-1 with TRBJ1-5; TRBD1 agrees at 8 bases. Germline values: CDR1 SQVTM, CDR2 ANQGSEA. This CDR3 has 14 residues. Unmatched junction bases numbered 9, after V lost 5 bases and J lost 6 bases. The CDR3 coding sequence is TGCAGCGTTATGGTTTCAGGGGGCAGTCAGCCCCAGCATTTT. The encoded protein is CSVMVSGGSQPQHF.